The 12 T cell receptor beta chains given below trace back to one sample, sequenced in a study of T cell responses to AZD1222 COVID-19 vaccine. Data came from immunoSEQ multiplex PCR; TCRdb stores just in-frame clones and leaves some out. The sample carries 100,000 to 150,000 clones, roughly 89% recorded once. Sequences were derived from peripheral blood, sampled on day 0 of AZD1222 vaccination. Receptor source: an adult in good health.

V is TRBV30 and J is TRBJ1-2; D is ambiguous. Per the germline V gene, CDR1 is GTSNPN and CDR2 is SVGIG (reference sequence). The ends were cut back, 0 bases at V and 14 bases at J, with 10 bases in the middle. The CDR3 contains 10 residues. CDR3 sequence reads: CAWSVKSITF. The CDR3, as DNA: TGTGCCTGGAGTGTAAAGTCCATAACCTTC.

V gene TRBV4-1 combines with J gene TRBJ2-7; the match to TRBD1 covers 7 bases. Trimming removed 4 bases from V and 4 bases from J; junction bases left unmatched: 7. The CDR3 is 14 amino acids. Germline CDR1 MGHRA, CDR2 YSYEKL. DNA for the CDR3: TGCGCCAGCAGCCGCCGGGACAGTATTTACGAGCAGTACTTC. It codes for CASSRRDSIYEQYF.

This clone was seen only once. The CDR3 sequence: CASSLSGTGNQPQHF. As DNA, the CDR3 is TGTGCCAGCAGCTTATCCGGGACAGGGAATCAGCCCCAGCATTTT. The V and J genes are TRBV11-2 and TRBJ1-5; 9 bases fit TRBD1. With 2 bases clipped from V and 4 bases from J, the junction kept 3 bases outside the gene matches. The CDR3 contains 15 residues. Germline CDR1 SGHAT, CDR2 FQNNGV.

The V gene is TRBV7-2, the J gene TRBJ1-5; D is ambiguous. V lost 7 bases, J lost 4 bases, and 11 bases lay in between. Germline-derived CDR1 and CDR2 are SGHTA and FQGNSA. The CDR3 sequence is 13 residues long. CDR3 residues: CASTKNSNQPQHF. The CDR3 DNA follows: TGTGCCAGCACCAAAAACAGTAATCAGCCCCAGCATTTT.

The genes are TRBV10-3 and TRBJ1-1, with D unresolved. The ends were cut back, 0 bases at V and 0 bases at J, with 8 bases in the middle. CDR3 size: 15 residues. Germline CDR1 is ENHRY and CDR2 is SYGVKD. DNA for the CDR3: TGTGCCATCAGTGAGTCGCGGCAGATGAACACTGAAGCTTTCTTT. It is translated as CAISESRQMNTEAFF.

The rearrangement joins TRBV6-5 to TRBJ2-7, with D possibly being TRBD2 (7 bases). This CDR3 has 12 amino acids. CDR1 is MNHEY, CDR2 SVGAGI, per germline. V lost 6 bases to trimming and J lost 6 bases, with 12 bases between them. For the CDR3, the DNA is TGTGCCAGCAGGGGGGGGCGCGCCGAGCAGTACTTC. This gives the protein CASRGGRAEQYF.

The chain joins TRBV9 to TRBJ2-4; the match to TRBD2 covers 10 bases. Trimming removed 4 bases from V and 5 bases from J; junction bases left unmatched: 6. The germline V gene encodes CDR1 SGDLS and CDR2 YYNGEE. The CDR3 is made up of 15 amino acids. The CDR3 nucleotides read TGTGCCAGCAGCCTATCCGGACTAGCGGAAAACATTCAGTACTTC. It codes for CASSLSGLAENIQYF.

The chain recombines TRBV30 with TRBJ2-7, with D hard to call. V lost 0 bases and J lost 2, with 8 bases in between. Germline V gives CDR1 GTSNPN, CDR2 SVGIG (reference sequence). The CDR3 runs 13 residues. The CDR3 region has the DNA TGTGCCTGGAGTGTTATTTCGGCCTACGAGCAGTACTTC. Residues: CAWSVISAYEQYF.

The genes are TRBV4-1 and TRBJ1-1; D is unclear. V was cut by 0 bases and J by 6 bases, with 5 bases left in between. The germline gives CDR1 MGHRA, CDR2 YSYEKL. The CDR3 runs to 12 residues. CDR3 sequence reads: CASSQDGAEAFF. The CDR3 bases are TGCGCCAGCAGCCAAGATGGGGCTGAAGCTTTCTTT.

The CDR3 DNA reads as TGTGCCAGCAGTCTAGGACCGCGGCAAGCTTTCTTT. Its protein is CASSLGPRQAFF. The J gene is TRBJ1-1, the V gene TRBV2; no definite D call. Germline V CDR1 and CDR2: SNHLY, FYNNEI. V lost 5 bases to trimming and J lost 9 bases, with 13 bases between them. The CDR3 consists of 12 residues.

This clone was counted only a few times. The V call is TRBV19, the J call TRBJ2-1; no reliable D call. The CDR3 contains 15 residues. V lost 3 bases, J lost 3 bases, and 12 bases lay in between. From germline, CDR1 is LNHDA and CDR2 SQIVND (reference sequence). The CDR3 DNA follows: TGTGCCAGTAGTATGATGCCTGGGGACTACAATGAGCAGTTCTTC. Translating gives CASSMMPGDYNEQFF.

The chain recombines TRBV20-1 with TRBJ2-5, with TRBD2 identical over 7 bases. There are 16 residues in the CDR3. V dropped 3 bases and J dropped 3; count of bases not matched to a gene: 13. Germline V gives CDR1 DFQATT, CDR2 SNEGSKA (reference sequence). The CDR3 region is CSASRIERAGKETQYF. In nucleotides, the CDR3 is TGCAGTGCTAGTAGGATAGAGCGAGCGGGGAAAGAGACCCAGTACTTC.